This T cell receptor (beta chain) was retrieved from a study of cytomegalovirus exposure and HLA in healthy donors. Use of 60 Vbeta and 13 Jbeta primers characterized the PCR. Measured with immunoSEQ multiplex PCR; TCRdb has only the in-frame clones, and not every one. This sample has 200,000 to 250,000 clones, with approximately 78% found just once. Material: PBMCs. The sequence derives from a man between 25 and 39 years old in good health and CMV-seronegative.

DNA for the CDR3: TGCGCCAGCAGCCTGACCGGGGTCAATTCACCCCTCCACTTT. Its protein is CASSLTGVNSPLHF. J is TRBJ1-6 and V is TRBV4-1, with D unclear. The CDR3 loop spans 14 amino acids. From germline, CDR1 is MGHRA and CDR2 YSYEKL. V lost 4 bases and J lost 7, with 11 bases in between.